This T cell receptor beta chain appears in the sequencing data of a study of cytomegalovirus exposure and HLA in healthy donors. The PCR had 60 Vbeta and 13 Jbeta primers. Only in-frame clones appear in the TCRdb table, and some are missing; sequencing was by immunoSEQ multiplex PCR. The sample carries more than 130,000 clones, 60% to 80% recorded once. Regarding this clone: The target antigen is unknown.

With 4 bases removed from V and 4 bases from J, the gap between germline ends came to 16 bases. The CDR3 totals 15 residues. Per the germline V gene, CDR1 is LGHNA and CDR2 is YSLEER. Donors in the study were healthy people who gave bone marrow. Study observations and caveats: Cytomegalovirus status was reportedly diagnosed by the classifier with high sensitivity and specificity. Some V segments, including TRBV6-2 and TRBV6-3, were excluded as indistinguishable. Donor immune exposure was known only as CMV serostatus.

The V call is TRBV4-3, the J call TRBJ1-2; D is unresolved. The sequence derives from a woman between 45 and 65 years old in good health and CMV-seronegative. Sequenced material: PBMCs. CDR3 residues: CASSLLPAGIYGYTF. The CDR3 region has the DNA TGCGCCAGCAGCCTACTCCCGGCCGGGATCTATGGCTACACCTTC.